This is a list of T cell receptor beta chains from one sample in a study of cytomegalovirus exposure and HLA in healthy donors. The repertoire was sequenced with immunoSEQ multiplex PCR; TCRdb's copy has only in-frame clones and lacks some. The sample gives 200,000 to 300,000 clones, approximately 84% of which show up once; 2% to 2.5% is in the top ten. The sequencing input was PBMCs. Source of these receptors: a woman aged 40 to 50 in good health and CMV-seropositive. Both conserved end residues are part of each CDR3. The D gene is left open where the match is weak. The size of a clone is reported for some rows only, either as once, few or many, or as a class for expanded clones.

clone_size	v_call	d_call	j_call	cdr3_aa	cdr3_nt
-	TRBV4-1	-	TRBJ2-2	CASSQSAGPTGELFF	TGCGCCAGCAGCCAGTCCGCGGGACCTACCGGGGAGCTGTTTTTT
-	TRBV7-2	TRBD1	TRBJ1-2	CASSLHQGAQGYTF	TGTGCCAGCAGCTTGCATCAGGGGGCGCAGGGCTACACCTTC
-	TRBV27	-	TRBJ1-6	CASGDTGSSYNSPLHF	TGTGCCAGCGGGGACACAGGGAGCTCCTATAATTCACCCCTCCACTTT
few	TRBV7-6	TRBD1	TRBJ2-1	CASSKEAGTGDPGPGYVEQFF	TGTGCCAGCAGCAAAGAGGCCGGGACAGGGGACCCGGGACCCGGCTACGTGGAGCAGTTCTTC
once	TRBV12-5	-	TRBJ1-4	CASGLVTRLWAKLFF	TGTGCTAGTGGTTTGGTAACTCGGTTGTGGGCAAAACTGTTTTTT
few	TRBV5-1	-	TRBJ2-7	CASSLGVAAYEQYF	TGCGCCAGCAGCCTGGGGGTAGCGGCCTACGAGCAGTACTTC
-	TRBV30	-	TRBJ2-1	CAWSVRAPSYNEQFF	TGTGCCTGGAGTGTACGAGCCCCATCCTACAATGAGCAGTTCTTC
-	TRBV4-3	TRBD1	TRBJ1-1	CASSLGQGWNTEAFF	TGCGCCAGCAGCCTAGGACAGGGGTGGAACACTGAAGCTTTCTTT
-	TRBV15	TRBD1	TRBJ1-2	CATSRGDRGPDGYTF	TGTGCCACCAGCAGAGGGGACAGGGGACCTGATGGCTACACCTTC
-	TRBV28	-	TRBJ1-2	CASSPETTVSYGYTF	TGTGCCAGCAGTCCCGAAACGACAGTATCCTATGGCTACACCTTC
-	TRBV29-1	-	TRBJ1-2	CSVDSGDGGYTF	TGCAGCGTTGATTCGGGGGACGGGGGCTACACCTTC
-	TRBV19	TRBD2	TRBJ2-7	CASSTSGGTYEQYF	TGTGCCAGTAGTACCTCGGGAGGAACCTACGAGCAGTACTTC
-	TRBV6-5	-	TRBJ2-7	CASSYSDRYSYEQYF	TGTGCCAGCAGTTACTCCGACAGATACTCCTACGAGCAGTACTTC
-	TRBV18	-	TRBJ2-3	CASSPGQKSTDTQYF	TGTGCCAGCTCACCTGGACAGAAAAGCACAGATACGCAGTATTTT
once	TRBV5-1	TRBD1	TRBJ2-3	CASSKPRDRESTQYF	TGCGCCAGCAGCAAACCCCGGGACAGGGAAAGCACGCAGTATTTT
-	TRBV27	TRBD1	TRBJ2-1	CASSVHGTGAYNEQFF	TGTGCCAGCAGTGTACACGGGACAGGGGCGTACAATGAGCAGTTCTTC
-	TRBV6-1	-	TRBJ1-2	CASNPSRNFYGYTF	TGTGCCAGCAATCCGAGCCGCAACTTCTATGGCTACACCTTC
once	TRBV5-4	TRBD2	TRBJ2-1	CASSLAGTSGNNEQFF	TGTGCCAGCAGCTTGGCAGGGACTAGCGGAAACAATGAGCAGTTCTTC
-	TRBV7-8	TRBD2	TRBJ2-1	CASSKTSGKQSHEQFF	TGTGCCAGCAGCAAGACTAGCGGGAAACAGAGCCATGAGCAGTTCTTC
-	TRBV6-6	-	TRBJ1-1	CASSLRESYNEAFF	TGTGCCAGCTCGCTTCGAGAAAGCTATAATGAAGCTTTCTTT
-	TRBV6-5	TRBD2	TRBJ2-3	CASSYSTSGSTDTQYF	TGTGCCAGCAGTTACTCCACTAGCGGGAGCACAGATACGCAGTATTTT
-	TRBV7-7	-	TRBJ2-1	CASSPTDLPNEQFF	TGTGCCAGCAGCCCGACCGACTTACCCAATGAGCAGTTCTTC
-	TRBV2	TRBD1	TRBJ1-1	CASRKYRGANTEAFF	TGTGCCAGCAGGAAATACAGGGGTGCGAACACTGAAGCTTTCTTT
-	TRBV5-4	-	TRBJ1-1	CASSLTGSAEAFF	TGTGCCAGCAGCTTAACAGGGAGCGCTGAAGCTTTCTTT
-	TRBV4-3	-	TRBJ2-2	CASSQDLTSESGELFF	TGCGCCAGCAGCCAAGACTTGACTTCTGAATCCGGGGAGCTGTTTTTT
-	TRBV4-3	-	TRBJ2-1	CASSQDLSSKYNEQFF	TGCGCCAGCAGCCAAGATTTGTCTAGCAAGTACAATGAGCAGTTCTTC
-	TRBV4-3	TRBD2	TRBJ2-1	CAIPTSGRSTGEQFF	TGCGCCATTCCGACTAGCGGGAGGTCGACGGGTGAGCAGTTCTTC
few	TRBV5-1	TRBD2	TRBJ2-7	CASSLAPGRDEQYF	TGCGCCAGCAGCTTGGCCCCAGGGAGGGACGAGCAGTACTTC
-	TRBV30	TRBD2	TRBJ2-7	CAWGSGMPYEQYF	TGTGCCTGGGGTAGCGGGATGCCCTACGAGCAGTACTTC
-	TRBV10-3	-	TRBJ2-7	CAISDPDSYLWDEQYF	TGTGCCATCAGTGATCCCGACAGTTACCTCTGGGACGAGCAGTACTTC
-	TRBV6-5	TRBD1	TRBJ1-1	CASSYSGQSRGAFF	TGTGCCAGCAGTTACTCGGGACAGTCCCGGGGAGCTTTCTTT
-	TRBV7-8	TRBD1	TRBJ1-5	CASSLSGDSNQPQHF	TGTGCCAGCAGTCTATCCGGGGACAGTAATCAGCCCCAGCATTTT
-	TRBV30	-	TRBJ2-1	CALVSPNYNEQFF	TGTGCCCTCGTTTCACCTAACTACAATGAGCAGTTCTTC
-	TRBV7-3	TRBD1	TRBJ1-6	CASSAGTGGSPLHF	TGTGCCAGCAGCGCCGGGACAGGGGGATCACCCCTCCACTTT
-	TRBV28	-	TRBJ2-7	CASSLDYTYEQYF	TGTGCCAGCAGTTTGGACTATACCTACGAGCAGTACTTC
-	TRBV27	TRBD2	TRBJ2-1	CASTPGGLVVYNEQFF	TGTGCCAGCACCCCTGGGGGACTAGTAGTTTACAATGAGCAGTTCTTC
-	TRBV2	TRBD2	TRBJ2-1	CASRQSGVSYNEQFF	TGTGCCAGCAGACAAAGCGGGGTGTCCTACAATGAGCAGTTCTTC
-	TRBV6-5	-	TRBJ1-1	CASSYSQVNTEAFF	TGTGCCAGCAGTTACTCGCAGGTGAACACTGAAGCTTTCTTT
once	TRBV30	-	TRBJ2-7	CAWRVTGSSSYEQYF	TGTGCCTGGAGAGTAACAGGGAGTAGTTCCTACGAGCAGTACTTC
-	TRBV7-9	TRBD1	TRBJ1-4	CASSIGTGAEKLFF	TGTGCCAGCAGCATTGGGACAGGGGCTGAAAAACTGTTTTTT
-	TRBV7-9	-	TRBJ1-2	CSSTTSTDFNYGYTF	TGTTCCAGCACAACTTCAACGGACTTTAACTATGGCTACACCTTC
-	TRBV7-6	-	TRBJ2-7	CASARDISYEQYF	TGTGCCAGCGCACGGGACATTTCCTACGAGCAGTACTTC
-	TRBV30	TRBD1	TRBJ1-2	CAWNRGRDYGYTF	TGTGCCTGGAACAGGGGGCGCGACTATGGCTACACCTTC
-	TRBV14	-	TRBJ2-2	CASSLRGGANTGELFF	TGTGCCAGCAGCTTAAGAGGGGGGGCGAACACCGGGGAGCTGTTTTTT
-	TRBV28	-	TRBJ1-2	CASSLGAGGIYGYTF	TGTGCCAGCAGTTTAGGGGCCGGGGGTATCTATGGCTACACCTTC
few	TRBV6-1	TRBD1	TRBJ1-2	CASSGGDSPNYGYTF	TGTGCCAGCAGTGGGGGGGACAGCCCTAACTATGGCTACACCTTC
-	TRBV28	TRBD2	TRBJ2-7	CASTPGLASYEQYF	TGTGCCAGCACTCCGGGACTAGCGTCCTACGAGCAGTACTTC
-	TRBV19	TRBD1	TRBJ2-7	CASSTTGQDRSYEQYF	TGTGCCAGTAGTACAACGGGACAGGATCGTTCCTACGAGCAGTACTTC
-	TRBV5-1	TRBD1	TRBJ2-7	CASSFSGGNYEQYF	TGCGCCAGCAGCTTCTCAGGGGGTAACTACGAGCAGTACTTC
-	TRBV7-8	-	TRBJ1-1	CASRGGTEAFF	TGTGCCTCCAGGGGTGGCACTGAAGCTTTCTTT
-	TRBV30	-	TRBJ1-4	CAWSLEGREEKLFF	TGTGCCTGGAGTTTGGAGGGTAGAGAGGAAAAACTGTTTTTT